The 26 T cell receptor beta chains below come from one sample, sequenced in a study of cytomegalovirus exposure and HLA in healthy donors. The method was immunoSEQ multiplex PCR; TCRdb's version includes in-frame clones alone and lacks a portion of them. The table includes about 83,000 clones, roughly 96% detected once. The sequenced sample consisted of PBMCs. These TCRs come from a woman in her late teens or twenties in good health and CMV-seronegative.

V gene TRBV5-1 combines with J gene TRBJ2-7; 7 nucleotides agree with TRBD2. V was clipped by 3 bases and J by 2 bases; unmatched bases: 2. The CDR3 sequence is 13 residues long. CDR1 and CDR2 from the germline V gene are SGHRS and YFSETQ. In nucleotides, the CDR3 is TGCGCCAGCAGCTATGGGGGGGCCTACGAGCAGTACTTC. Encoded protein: CASSYGGAYEQYF. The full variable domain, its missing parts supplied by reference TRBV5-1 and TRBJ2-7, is KAGVTQTPRYLIKTRGQQVTLSCSPISGHRSVSWYQQTPGQGLQFLFEYFSETQRNKGNFPGRFSGRQFSNSRSEMNVSTLELGDSALYLCASSYGGAYEQYFGPGTRLTVT.

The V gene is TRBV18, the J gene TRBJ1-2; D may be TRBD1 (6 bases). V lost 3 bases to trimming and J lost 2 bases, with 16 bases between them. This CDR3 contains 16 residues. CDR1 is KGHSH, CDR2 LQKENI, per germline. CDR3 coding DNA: TGTGCCAGCTCACCCGAATCCAGGGGCTCAAACTATGGCTACACCTTC. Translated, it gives CASSPESRGSNYGYTF.

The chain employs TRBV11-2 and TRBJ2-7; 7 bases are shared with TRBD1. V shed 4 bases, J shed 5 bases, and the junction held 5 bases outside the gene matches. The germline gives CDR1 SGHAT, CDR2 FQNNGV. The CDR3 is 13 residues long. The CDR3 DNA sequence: TGTGCCAGCAGCTCAGGACAGGAGAACGAGCAGTACTTC. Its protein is CASSSGQENEQYF.

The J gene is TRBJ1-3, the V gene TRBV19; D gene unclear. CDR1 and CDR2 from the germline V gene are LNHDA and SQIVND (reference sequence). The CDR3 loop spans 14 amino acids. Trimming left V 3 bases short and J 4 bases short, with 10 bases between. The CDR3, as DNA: TGTGCCAGTAGTATGAGGGCACTCGGAAACACCATATATTTT. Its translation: CASSMRALGNTIYF.

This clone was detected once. The CDR3 spells CAGPGLAYEQYF. In DNA, the CDR3 is TGTGCCGGTCCGGGACTAGCGTACGAGCAGTACTTC. V and J are TRBV6-4 and TRBJ2-7; 10 bases agree with TRBD2. V dropped 11 bases and J dropped 4; count of bases not matched to a gene: 5. Germline CDR1 is MRHNA and CDR2 is SNTAGT. This CDR3 has 12 amino acids.

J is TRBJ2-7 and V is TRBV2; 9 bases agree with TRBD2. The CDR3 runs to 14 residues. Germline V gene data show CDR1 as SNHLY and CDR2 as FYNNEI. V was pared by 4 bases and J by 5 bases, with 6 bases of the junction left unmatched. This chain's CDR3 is CASSGLADSHEQYF. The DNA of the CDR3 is TGTGCCAGCAGTGGACTAGCGGATTCTCACGAGCAGTACTTC.

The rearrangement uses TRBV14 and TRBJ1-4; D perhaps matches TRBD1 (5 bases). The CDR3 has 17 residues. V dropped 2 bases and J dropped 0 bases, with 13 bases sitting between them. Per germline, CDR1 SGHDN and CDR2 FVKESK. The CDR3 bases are TGTGCCAGCAGCCAAACCCTGGGACTGCCAACTAATGAAAAACTGTTTTTT. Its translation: CASSQTLGLPTNEKLFF.

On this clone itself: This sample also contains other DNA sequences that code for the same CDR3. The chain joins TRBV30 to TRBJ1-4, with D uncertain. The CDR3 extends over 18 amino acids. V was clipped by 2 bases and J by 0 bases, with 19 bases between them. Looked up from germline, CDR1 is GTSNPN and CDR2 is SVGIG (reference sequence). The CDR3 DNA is TGTGCCTGGAGTAGGTTGGCGGCATCCGATGCAACTAATGAAAAACTGTTTTTT. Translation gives CAWSRLAASDATNEKLFF.

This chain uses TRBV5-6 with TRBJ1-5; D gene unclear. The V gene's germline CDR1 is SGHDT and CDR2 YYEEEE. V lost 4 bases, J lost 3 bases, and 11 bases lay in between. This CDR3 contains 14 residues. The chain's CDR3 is CASSKETDNQPQHF. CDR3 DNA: TGTGCCAGCAGCAAGGAAACAGACAATCAGCCCCAGCATTTT.

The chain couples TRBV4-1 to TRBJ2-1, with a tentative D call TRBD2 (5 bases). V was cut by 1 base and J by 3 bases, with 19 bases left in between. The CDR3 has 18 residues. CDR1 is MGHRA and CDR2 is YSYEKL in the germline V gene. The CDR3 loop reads CASSQVSTGTFNYNEQFF. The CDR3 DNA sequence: TGCGCCAGCAGCCAAGTATCTACGGGAACGTTTAACTACAATGAGCAGTTCTTC.

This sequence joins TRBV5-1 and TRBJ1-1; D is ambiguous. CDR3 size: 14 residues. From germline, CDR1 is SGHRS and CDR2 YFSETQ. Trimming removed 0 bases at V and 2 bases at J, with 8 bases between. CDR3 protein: CASSLDFYNTEAFF. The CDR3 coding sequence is TGCGCCAGCAGCTTGGATTTTTATAACACTGAAGCTTTCTTT.

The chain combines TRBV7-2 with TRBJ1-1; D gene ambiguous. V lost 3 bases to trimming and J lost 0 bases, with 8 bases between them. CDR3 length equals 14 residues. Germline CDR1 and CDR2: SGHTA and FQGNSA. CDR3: CASSLSGVNTEAFF. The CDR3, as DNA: TGTGCCAGCAGCTTGTCCGGGGTGAACACTGAAGCTTTCTTT.

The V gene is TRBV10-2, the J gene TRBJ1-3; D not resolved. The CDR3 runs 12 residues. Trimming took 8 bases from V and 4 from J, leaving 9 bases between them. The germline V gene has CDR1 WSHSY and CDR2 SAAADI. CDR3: CASGTDGNTIYF. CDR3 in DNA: TGCGCCAGCGGAACAGACGGAAACACCATATATTTT.

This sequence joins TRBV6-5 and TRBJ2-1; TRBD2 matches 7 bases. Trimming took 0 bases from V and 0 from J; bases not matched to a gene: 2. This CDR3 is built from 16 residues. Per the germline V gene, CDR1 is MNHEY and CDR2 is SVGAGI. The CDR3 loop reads CASSYSERGSYNEQFF. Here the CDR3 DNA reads TGTGCCAGCAGTTACTCGGAGCGGGGCTCCTACAATGAGCAGTTCTTC.

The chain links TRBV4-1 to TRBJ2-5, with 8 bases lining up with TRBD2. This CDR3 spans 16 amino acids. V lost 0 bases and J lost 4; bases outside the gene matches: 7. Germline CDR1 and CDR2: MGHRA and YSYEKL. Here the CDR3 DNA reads TGCGCCAGCAGCCAAGAAACTAGCGGAGGGGGAGAGACCCAGTACTTC. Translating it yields CASSQETSGGGETQYF.

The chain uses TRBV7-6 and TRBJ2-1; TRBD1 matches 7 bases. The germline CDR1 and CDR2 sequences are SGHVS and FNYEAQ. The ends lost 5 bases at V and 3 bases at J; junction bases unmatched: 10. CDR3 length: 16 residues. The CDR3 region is CASSTETGLGYNEQFF. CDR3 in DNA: TGTGCCAGCAGCACCGAGACAGGGCTTGGCTACAATGAGCAGTTCTTC.

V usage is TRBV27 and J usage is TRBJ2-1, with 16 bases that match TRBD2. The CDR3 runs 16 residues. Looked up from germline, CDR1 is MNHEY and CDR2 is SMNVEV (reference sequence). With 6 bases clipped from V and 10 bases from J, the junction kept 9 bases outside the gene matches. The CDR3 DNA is TGTGCCAGCAGCTGGGGACTAGCGGGAGGGCCGGGAGAGCAGTTCTTC. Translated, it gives CASSWGLAGGPGEQFF.

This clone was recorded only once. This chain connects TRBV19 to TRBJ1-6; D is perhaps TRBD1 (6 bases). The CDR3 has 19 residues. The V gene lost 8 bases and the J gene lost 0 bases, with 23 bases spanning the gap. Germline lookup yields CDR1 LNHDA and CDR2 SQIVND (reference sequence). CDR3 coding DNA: TGTGCCAGTGAGGGGGGGCCAGGGGCCGAGGGCTCCTATAATTCACCCCTCCACTTT. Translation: CASEGGPGAEGSYNSPLHF.

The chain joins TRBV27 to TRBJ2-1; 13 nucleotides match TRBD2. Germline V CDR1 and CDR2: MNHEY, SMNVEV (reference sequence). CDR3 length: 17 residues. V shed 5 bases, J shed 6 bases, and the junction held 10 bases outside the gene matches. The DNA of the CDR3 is TGTGCCAGCAGTCAAGGACTAGCGGGAGCTTGGATCAATGAGCAGTTCTTC. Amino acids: CASSQGLAGAWINEQFF.

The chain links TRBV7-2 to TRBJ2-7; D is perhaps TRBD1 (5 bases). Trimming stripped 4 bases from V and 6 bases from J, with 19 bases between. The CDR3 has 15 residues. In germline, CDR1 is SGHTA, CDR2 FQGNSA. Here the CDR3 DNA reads TGTGCCAGCAGCTCCCCAGGGAATACTATGCGCGAGCAGTACTTC. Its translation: CASSSPGNTMREQYF.

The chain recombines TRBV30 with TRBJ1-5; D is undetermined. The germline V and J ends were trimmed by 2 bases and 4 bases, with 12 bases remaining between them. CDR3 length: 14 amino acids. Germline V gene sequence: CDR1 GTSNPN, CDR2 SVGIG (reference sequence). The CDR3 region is CAWSPIHPNQPQHF. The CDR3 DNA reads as TGTGCCTGGAGTCCGATACATCCAAATCAGCCCCAGCATTTT.

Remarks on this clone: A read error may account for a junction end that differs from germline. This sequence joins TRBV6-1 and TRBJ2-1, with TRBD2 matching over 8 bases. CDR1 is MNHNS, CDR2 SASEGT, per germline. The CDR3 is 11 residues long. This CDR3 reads CASSERTGGLF. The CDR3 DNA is TGTGCCAGCAGTGAACGAACGGGAGGGCTCTTC.

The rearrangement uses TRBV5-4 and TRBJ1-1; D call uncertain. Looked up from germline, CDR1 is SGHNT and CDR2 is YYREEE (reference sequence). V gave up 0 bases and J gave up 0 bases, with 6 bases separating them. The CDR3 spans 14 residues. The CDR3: CASSLDSLNTEAFF. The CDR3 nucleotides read TGTGCCAGCAGCTTGGACAGTCTGAACACTGAAGCTTTCTTT. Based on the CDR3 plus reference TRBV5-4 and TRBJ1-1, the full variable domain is ETGVTQSPTHLIKTRGQQVTLRCSSQSGHNTVSWYQQALGQGPQFIFQYYREEENGRGNFPPRFSGLQFPNYSSELNVNALELDDSALYLCASSLDSLNTEAFFGQGTRLTVV.

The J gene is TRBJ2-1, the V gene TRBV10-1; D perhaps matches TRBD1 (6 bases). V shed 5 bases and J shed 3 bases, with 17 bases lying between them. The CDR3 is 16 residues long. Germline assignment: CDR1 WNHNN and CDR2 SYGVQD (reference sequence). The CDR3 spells CASSLTAGTNYNEQFF. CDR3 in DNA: TGCGCCAGCAGTCTTACTGCCGGGACAAACTACAATGAGCAGTTCTTC.

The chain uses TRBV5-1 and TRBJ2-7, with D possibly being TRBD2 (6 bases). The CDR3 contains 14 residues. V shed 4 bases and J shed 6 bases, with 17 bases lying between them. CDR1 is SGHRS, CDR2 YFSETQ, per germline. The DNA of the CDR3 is TGCGCCAGCAGCCCCGGCCGATCCGGGGGCGAGCAGTACTTC. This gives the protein CASSPGRSGGEQYF.

The CDR3 coding sequence is TGTGCCAGCAGTTTCCTGGACAGAGAGAACACTGAAGCTTTCTTT. Translation: CASSFLDRENTEAFF. The rearrangement joins TRBV28 to TRBJ1-1; D might be TRBD1 (6 bases). The CDR3 totals 15 residues. CDR1 MDHEN and CDR2 SYDVKM come from the germline V gene. Trimming took 3 bases from V and 1 from J, leaving 12 bases between them.